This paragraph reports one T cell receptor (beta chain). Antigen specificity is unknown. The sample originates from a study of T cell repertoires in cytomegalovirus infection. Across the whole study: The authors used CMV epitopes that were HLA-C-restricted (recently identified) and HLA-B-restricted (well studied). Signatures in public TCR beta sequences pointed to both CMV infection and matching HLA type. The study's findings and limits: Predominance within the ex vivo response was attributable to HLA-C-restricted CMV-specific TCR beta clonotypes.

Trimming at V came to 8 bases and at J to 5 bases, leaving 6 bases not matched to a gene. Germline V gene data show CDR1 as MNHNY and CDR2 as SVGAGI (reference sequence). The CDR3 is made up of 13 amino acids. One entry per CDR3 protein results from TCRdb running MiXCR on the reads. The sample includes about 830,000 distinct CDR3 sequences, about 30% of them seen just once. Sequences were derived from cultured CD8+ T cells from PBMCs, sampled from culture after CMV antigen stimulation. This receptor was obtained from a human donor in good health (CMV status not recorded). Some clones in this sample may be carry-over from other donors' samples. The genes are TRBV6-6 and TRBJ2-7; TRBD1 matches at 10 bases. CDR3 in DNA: TGTGCCAGCGACAGGGGGCCATCCGACGAGCAGTACTTC. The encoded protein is CASDRGPSDEQYF.